This TCR beta chain came from a study of blood T cell repertoires in COVID-19. This clone was picked up one time. The CDR3 contains 18 residues. The ends lost 3 bases at V and 0 bases at J; junction bases unmatched: 9. The V gene's germline CDR1 is MDHEN and CDR2 SYDVKM. How the authors handled the data: Amplification from reference gene primers served as the basis for estimated nucleated cell counts. The table came from immunoSEQ multiplex PCR; TCRdb's copy has only in-frame clones and leaves some out. The DNA gave D and trimming, while V, J and clone size come from that table. This table has a few hundred thousand clones, around 92% appearing once. Participant-given clinical history determined each cohort assignment. A case of COVID-19 had been met by exposed participants within 2 weeks before study entry.

The sequenced material came from PBMCs or T cells enriched from blood (not recorded which). The sequence derives from a woman aged 50 to 60 who had been exposed to COVID-19. The rearrangement links TRBV28 to TRBJ1-5, with TRBD1 matching over 9 bases. This chain's CDR3 is CASSFWGQGLYSNQPQHF. The CDR3 region has the DNA TGTGCCAGCAGTTTCTGGGGACAGGGCCTTTATAGCAATCAGCCCCAGCATTTT.